Below, 27 T cell receptor beta chains from the same sample are listed, as sequenced in a study of T-cell memory formation after mild COVID-19. MiXCR, applied by TCRdb to the 5' RACE reads, yields one record per CDR3 protein. The table shows about 410,000 distinct CDR3 sequences, with 15% to 20% occurring only once. The sample consisted of PBMCs or a T cell subset sorted from them (not recorded which). The receptors derive from a man aged 18 to 30 who had mild COVID-19 (a few samples of this study predate the infection). Cell type and time point are not known.

This clonotype came up many times. V and J are TRBV7-9 and TRBJ1-2; TRBD1 might be the D (5 bases). CDR3 length: 14 residues. V dropped 7 bases and J dropped 7 bases, with 19 bases sitting between them. Per germline, CDR1 SEHNR and CDR2 FQNEAQ (reference sequence). The CDR3 loop is CASNLNYDRTGYTF. CDR3 DNA: TGTGCCAGCAACCTGAACTATGACAGAACTGGCTACACCTTC.

V usage is TRBV7-8 and J usage is TRBJ2-1; the D is unclear. The V and J ends lost 5 bases and 9 bases respectively, with 20 bases between them. Germline values: CDR1 SGHVS, CDR2 FQNEAQ. The length of the CDR3 is 15 residues. The CDR3 loop reads CASSTRALTGGEQFF. In DNA form, the CDR3 reads TGTGCCAGCAGCACAAGGGCCCTTACGGGCGGTGAGCAGTTCTTC.

This clonotype was observed a few times. This chain links TRBV5-5 with TRBJ1-5, with D uncertain. With 3 bases removed from V and 9 bases from J, the gap between germline ends came to 13 bases. Germline-derived CDR1 and CDR2 are SGHKS and YYEKEE (reference sequence). The CDR3 contains 13 residues. This chain's CDR3 is CASSSGRGPPQHF. The CDR3, as DNA: TGTGCCAGCAGCTCGGGAAGAGGTCCGCCCCAGCATTTT.

This chain's CDR3 is CASSVPGGSTDTQYF. Here the CDR3 DNA reads TGTGCCAGCAGCGTGCCCGGAGGATCCACAGATACGCAGTATTTT. V gene TRBV9 combines with J gene TRBJ2-3, with D perhaps matching TRBD2 (5 bases). The CDR3 covers 15 residues. CDR1 SGDLS and CDR2 YYNGEE come from the germline V gene. V was pared by 2 bases and J by 2 bases, with 12 bases between.

The chain recombines TRBV10-3 with TRBJ1-1; D unclear. The CDR3 spans 13 residues. CDR1 is ENHRY and CDR2 is SYGVKD in the germline V gene. V lost 0 bases to trimming and J lost 5 bases, with 7 bases between them. The CDR3 spells CAISESEGTEAFF. The CDR3 DNA is TGTGCCATCAGTGAGTCGGAAGGAACTGAAGCTTTCTTT.

The table lists this clonotype with a few counts. The chain is built from TRBV20-1 and TRBJ2-3; 8 bases align to TRBD2. CDR3 length: 14 amino acids. The V segment lost 0 bases and the J segment 1 base; nucleotides outside the gene matches: 0. CDR1 and CDR2 from the germline V gene are DFQATT and SNEGSKA (reference sequence). Here the CDR3 reads CSARELAGTDTQYF. The CDR3 region has the DNA TGCAGTGCTAGAGAACTAGCGGGCACAGATACGCAGTATTTT.

The chain uses TRBV29-1 and TRBJ2-3, with D possibly being TRBD1 or TRBD2 (5 bases each). The CDR3 covers 15 residues. V was trimmed by 1 base and J by 5 bases, leaving 16 bases between them. CDR1 is SQVTM and CDR2 is ANQGSEA in the germline V gene. This CDR3 is CSVEGGAVLRDTQYF. DNA of the CDR3: TGCAGCGTTGAAGGAGGGGCCGTTTTGAGAGATACGCAGTATTTT.

V and J are TRBV5-1 and TRBJ2-4; perhaps TRBD1 as D (5 bases). Per germline, CDR1 SGHRS and CDR2 YFSETQ. Trimming took off 0 bases at V and 1 base at J, with 8 bases between the two ends. The CDR3 consists of 15 residues. CDR3 sequence reads: CASSLGSGAKNIQYF. The DNA of the CDR3 is TGCGCCAGCAGCTTGGGTTCAGGGGCCAAAAACATTCAGTACTTC.

This chain connects TRBV27 to TRBJ2-3; TRBD1 matches at 7 bases. This CDR3 comprises 13 residues. The V and J ends lost 6 bases and 9 bases, in that order; junction bases with no gene match: 9. The germline V gene encodes CDR1 MNHEY and CDR2 SMNVEV (reference sequence). CDR3 nucleotides: TGTGCCAGCAGCCCAACAGGGGTGAGGACGCAGTATTTT. Protein sequence: CASSPTGVRTQYF.

The V gene is TRBV5-1, the J gene TRBJ2-1; 7 bases are a match to TRBD2. CDR1 and CDR2 (germline): SGHRS, YFSETQ. Germline trimming cut 5 bases from V and 6 bases from J; bases unmatched to any gene: 11. There are 15 residues in the CDR3. CDR3: CASRLPGLTGNEQFF. The CDR3, as DNA: TGCGCCAGCAGACTACCGGGACTAACGGGCAATGAGCAGTTCTTC.

The genes are TRBV19 and TRBJ1-5, with D possibly TRBD1 on 5 matching bases. Germline V gives CDR1 LNHDA, CDR2 SQIVND (reference sequence). Trimming took 4 bases from V and 5 from J, leaving 12 bases between them. The CDR3 has 14 residues. The CDR3 protein is CASSNQGNDQPQHF. The CDR3 nucleotides are TGTGCCAGTAGTAACCAGGGCAACGATCAGCCCCAGCATTTT.

This clonotype was seen only a few times. This chain uses TRBV3-2 with TRBJ2-7; the table's D call, TRBD1, has no DNA check behind it. TRBV3-2 is a known pseudogene. The CDR3 has 15 amino acids. This CDR3 reads CASSQVPQVWYGQYV. The CDR3 region has the DNA TGTGCCAGCAGCCAAGTTCCACAGGTTTGGTATGGGCAGTACGTC.

In this sample, this clonotype turned up a few times. The rearrangement joins TRBV9 to TRBJ2-5; D is possibly TRBD1 (6 bases). The V and J ends lost 4 bases and 5 bases respectively, with 12 bases between them. CDR1 is SGDLS and CDR2 is YYNGEE in the germline V gene. The CDR3 sequence is 13 residues long. The CDR3 nucleotides read TGTGCCAGCAGCCCCCCCAGGGGTGAGACCCAGTACTTC. Translating it yields CASSPPRGETQYF.

Ten or more counts support this clonotype. This rearrangement joins TRBV6-5 to TRBJ2-6; D unresolved. The CDR3 is 15 amino acids. V shed 0 bases and J shed 0 bases, with 3 bases lying between them. Germline loops: CDR1 MNHEY, CDR2 SVGAGI. The chain's CDR3 is CASSYSGSGANVLTF. CDR3 bases: TGTGCCAGCAGTTACTCCGGCTCTGGGGCCAACGTCCTGACTTTC.

This clonotype was detected only a few times. The V and J genes are TRBV15 and TRBJ1-5; D is uncertain. In germline, CDR1 is LNHNV, CDR2 YYDKDF (reference sequence). The ends were cut back, 0 bases at V and 11 bases at J, with 17 bases in the middle. The CDR3 is 15 residues long. The CDR3 nucleotides are TGTGCCACCAGCAGAGATTTTGCCACCCCGTCGGCCCAGCATTTT. Its translation: CATSRDFATPSAQHF.

This clonotype was observed a handful of times. This sequence joins TRBV12-3 or TRBV12-4 and TRBJ2-5; D may be TRBD1 (6 bases). CDR3 length: 17 residues. V lost 4 bases and J 1 base, leaving 19 bases between the germline ends. The CDR3 DNA reads TGTGCCAGCAGTTACGACAGGCTCGCTACCCCCCAAGAGACCCAGTACTTC. The encoded protein is CASSYDRLATPQETQYF.

This sequence joins TRBV25-1 and TRBJ2-7; D gene uncertain. Germline CDR1 reads MGHDK; CDR2 reads SYGVNS. This CDR3 comprises 11 residues. With 6 bases removed from V and 3 bases from J, the gap between germline ends came to 6 bases. CDR3 region: CASRGYYEQYF. DNA of the CDR3: TGTGCCAGCAGGGGGTACTACGAGCAGTACTTC.

The chain joins TRBV19 to TRBJ2-7; no firm D call. Trimming removed 5 bases from V and 5 bases from J, with 13 bases in between. The CDR3 spans 13 residues. Germline lookup yields CDR1 LNHDA and CDR2 SQIVND (reference sequence). DNA of the CDR3: TGTGCCAGTAGTCCCCCGGCGACCGACGAGCAGTACTTC. Its translation: CASSPPATDEQYF.

J is TRBJ2-1 and V is TRBV6-1; D call uncertain. The CDR3 is 15 amino acids. The V end was cut by 1 base, the J end by 0 bases, with 7 bases between. Germline V lookup: CDR1 MNHNS, CDR2 SASEGT. CDR3 sequence: CASSEDWSSYNEQFF. CDR3 DNA sequence: TGTGCCAGCAGTGAAGACTGGAGCTCCTACAATGAGCAGTTCTTC.

This clonotype has more than one count but fewer than ten. This chain connects TRBV7-3 to TRBJ2-5, with 9 bases lining up with TRBD1. This CDR3 is 13 amino acids long. Germline-derived CDR1 and CDR2 are SGHTA and FQGTGA. V shed 8 bases, J shed 2 bases, and the junction held 3 bases outside the gene matches. CDR3 sequence reads: CASSDRGQETQYF. CDR3 coding DNA: TGTGCCAGCTCAGACAGGGGGCAAGAGACCCAGTACTTC.

This clonotype was detected a few times. The V call is TRBV2, the J call TRBJ2-4; D is perhaps TRBD2 (6 bases). Between the trimmed V and J ends, which lost 8 bases and 1 base, there was a span of 12 bases. This CDR3 is 14 amino acids long. Germline-derived CDR1 and CDR2 are SNHLY and FYNNEI. The CDR3 DNA reads TGTGCCAGCCTGGAGGGATGGGCCAAAAACATTCAGTACTTC. This sequence encodes CASLEGWAKNIQYF.

There are a few counts of this clonotype. The chain joins TRBV10-3 to TRBJ1-2, with 7 bases lining up with TRBD1. Trimming took 7 bases from V and 7 from J; bases not matched to a gene: 9. CDR3 length: 13 amino acids. Germline CDR1 reads ENHRY; CDR2 reads SYGVKD. In DNA form, the CDR3 reads TGTGCCATCACCAGACAGGGTTGGCCTGGCTACACCTTC. Encoded protein: CAITRQGWPGYTF.

The table lists this clonotype with many counts. The V call is TRBV10-3, the J call TRBJ1-2, with a tentative D call TRBD1 (6 bases). V lost 7 bases and J 4 bases, leaving 13 bases between the germline ends. Germline V gives CDR1 ENHRY, CDR2 SYGVKD. The CDR3 is 13 amino acids. The CDR3 DNA reads as TGTGCCATCACCCAGGGACAAATCTATGGCTACACCTTC. Its protein product is CAITQGQIYGYTF.

This clonotype rates as large. This chain connects TRBV7-6 to TRBJ2-3; TRBD1 aligns across 10 bases. V shed 1 base, J shed 4 bases, and the junction held 5 bases outside the gene matches. Germline CDR1 SGHVS, CDR2 FNYEAQ. The CDR3 sequence is 16 residues long. The CDR3 DNA reads as TGTGCCAGCAGCTTAGAAGGGGACAGGGGTTCAGATACGCAGTATTTT. Protein product: CASSLEGDRGSDTQYF.

This clonotype was observed a handful of times. The V call is TRBV5-6, the J call TRBJ2-1; 8 nucleotides match TRBD2. The junction had 9 bases not matched to a gene; V was cut back by 5 bases and J by 2 bases. Looked up from germline, CDR1 is SGHDT and CDR2 is YYEEEE. The CDR3 length is 16 residues. The chain's CDR3 is CASRYRTSWTYNEQFF. The CDR3 bases are TGTGCCAGCAGGTATCGGACTAGCTGGACCTACAATGAGCAGTTCTTC.

In this sample, this clonotype turned up a few times. A read error may produce the germline difference seen at one junction end. The chain has TRBV7-7 and TRBJ2-3; D call uncertain. Germline CDR1 is SSHAT and CDR2 is FNYEAQ (reference sequence). The CDR3 loop spans 15 amino acids. The CDR3 region is CASSLGSRTTDTQYF. The CDR3 region has the DNA TGTGCTAGCAGCTTGGGCAGCAGAACGACAGATACGCAGTATTTT.

This clonotype was counted only a few times. The chain employs TRBV5-1 and TRBJ2-7; D is unresolved. The germline CDR1 and CDR2 sequences are SGHRS and YFSETQ. With 2 bases removed from V and 3 bases from J, the gap between germline ends came to 15 bases. The CDR3 sequence is 15 residues long. In DNA form, the CDR3 reads TGCGCCAGCAGCTTTCGTATTGGCGGAGTCTACGAGCAGTACTTC. As protein: CASSFRIGGVYEQYF.